A single sample is the source of the 22 T cell receptor beta chains below, sequenced in a study of blood T cell repertoires in COVID-19. Data came from immunoSEQ multiplex PCR; TCRdb stores just in-frame clones and leaves some out. The table has around 430,000 clones, just under 90% seen once; the top ten hold roughly a tenth. Sequenced sample: PBMCs or T cells enriched from blood (not recorded which). The receptors derive from a woman aged 50 to 60 who had recovered from COVID-19.

The J gene is TRBJ2-3, the V gene TRBV3-1 (or the pseudogene TRBV3-2), with D maybe TRBD1 (8 bases). The CDR3 extends over 16 amino acids. The V gene's germline CDR1 is LGHDT and CDR2 YNNKEL (reference sequence). Trimming pared 4 bases from V and 3 bases from J, leaving 17 bases between. CDR3 coding DNA: TGTGCCAGCAGCCCAACAGGGGGGGGGCGAACAGATACGCAGTATTTT. This sequence encodes CASSPTGGGRTDTQYF.

CDR3 sequence (DNA): TGTGCCATCAGTGAACAGGGTTCGTATGAGCAGTTCTTC. Translation gives CAISEQGSYEQFF. This chain links TRBV10-3 with TRBJ2-1; D might be TRBD1 (6 bases). The length of the CDR3 is 13 residues. Trimming pared 3 bases from V and 8 bases from J, leaving 11 bases between. Germline assignment: CDR1 ENHRY and CDR2 SYGVKD.

The genes are TRBV6-5 and TRBJ1-1, with 9 bases fitting TRBD1. Unmatched junction bases numbered 8, after V lost 5 bases and J lost 4 bases. The germline V gene encodes CDR1 MNHEY and CDR2 SVGAGI. The CDR3 loop spans 15 amino acids. This CDR3 is CASSKKTGGGTEAFF. CDR3 sequence (DNA): TGTGCCAGCAGTAAAAAAACAGGGGGCGGCACTGAAGCTTTCTTT.

J is TRBJ1-6 and V is TRBV19; tentatively, D is TRBD1 (6 bases). The V end lost 9 bases, the J end lost 4 bases, and 19 bases lay between the germline ends. The CDR3 extends over 16 amino acids. Germline-derived CDR1 and CDR2 are LNHDA and SQIVND (reference sequence). This CDR3 is CASNTPRQAYNSPLHF. CDR3 bases: TGTGCCAGCAACACTCCCCGACAGGCTTATAATTCACCCCTCCACTTT.

The chain uses TRBV2 and TRBJ1-1; D gene uncertain. Germline assignment: CDR1 SNHLY and CDR2 FYNNEI. CDR3 length: 10 amino acids. The germline V and J ends were trimmed by 4 bases and 6 bases, with 3 bases remaining between them. CDR3 in DNA: TGTGCCAGCAGTGCAGCTGAAGCTTTCTTT. It codes for CASSAAEAFF.

The chain couples TRBV19 to TRBJ1-1; 10 bases match TRBD1. The ends lost 6 bases at V and 1 base at J; junction bases unmatched: 8. Germline V gene sequence: CDR1 LNHDA, CDR2 SQIVND (reference sequence). This CDR3 has 16 amino acids. The CDR3 region has the DNA TGTGCCAGTAGGCGAAGACAGGGGGCTACGAACACTGAAGCTTTCTTT. It codes for CASRRRQGATNTEAFF.

The chain employs TRBV6-6 and TRBJ1-4, with 8 bases matching TRBD1. Germline V gene data show CDR1 as MNHNY and CDR2 as SVGAGI (reference sequence). V lost 6 bases to trimming and J lost 5 bases; unmatched junction nucleotides: 8. This CDR3 is 15 amino acids long. The DNA for the CDR3 is TGTGCCAGCAGCACCGCAGGGGGCTTCAATGAAAAACTGTTTTTT. Its protein product is CASSTAGGFNEKLFF.

This chain uses TRBV7-2 with TRBJ2-1; 7 nucleotides line up with TRBD2. Trimming at V came to 6 bases and at J to 0 bases, leaving 2 bases not matched to a gene. This CDR3 is built from 14 residues. Germline V gene data show CDR1 as SGHTA and CDR2 as FQGNSA. DNA for the CDR3: TGTGCCAGCAGGGGGGGGAGCTCCTACAATGAGCAGTTCTTC. Encoded protein: CASRGGSSYNEQFF.

V gene TRBV28 combines with J gene TRBJ2-1; 15 bases match TRBD2. The trim removed 6 bases at V and 10 bases at J, leaving 4 bases unmatched. The CDR3 consists of 14 residues. The V gene's germline CDR1 is MDHEN and CDR2 SYDVKM. In DNA, the CDR3 is TGTGCCAGCAGCGCCGGGACTAGCGGGGGGGAGCAGTTCTTC. Translating it yields CASSAGTSGGEQFF. Together with reference TRBV28 and TRBJ2-1, the CDR3 gives the full variable domain: DVKVTQSSRYLVKRTGEKVFLECVQDMDHENMFWYRQDPGLGLRLIYFSYDVKMKEKGDIPEGYSVSREKKERFSLILESASTNQTSMYLCASSAGTSGGEQFFGPGTRLTVL.

The V call is TRBV10-1, the J call TRBJ2-7; D is ambiguous. There are 13 residues in the CDR3. Germline CDR1 WNHNN, CDR2 SYGVQD (reference sequence). Trimming removed 4 bases at V and 4 bases at J, with 11 bases between. Here the CDR3 reads CASSVPVQYEQYF. The CDR3 coding sequence is TGCGCCAGCAGTGTACCGGTTCAATACGAGCAGTACTTC.

This chain joins TRBV10-3 and TRBJ1-1; 7 bases line up with TRBD1. This CDR3 is 14 amino acids long. Trimming cost V 1 base and J 11 bases; bases outside gene matches: 10. CDR1 ENHRY and CDR2 SYGVKD come from the germline V gene. CDR3 residues: CAISEYGTEPGAFF. The CDR3 DNA reads as TGTGCCATCAGTGAGTATGGGACAGAGCCTGGGGCTTTCTTT.

Worth noting for this clone: This may be a read error: a much more frequent sequence differs by one nucleotide. The chain couples TRBV28 to TRBJ1-1; possibly TRBD1 for D (5 bases). From germline, CDR1 is MDHEN and CDR2 SYDVKM. The CDR3 contains 13 residues. Deletions cut 2 bases from V and 1 base from J, with 5 bases between. CDR3 DNA sequence: TGTGCCAGCAGTTTAGACAGGAACACTGAAGCTTTCTTT. It encodes CASSLDRNTEAFF.

The chain is built from TRBV6-2 or TRBV6-3 and TRBJ2-7, with 8 bases fitting TRBD1. This CDR3 spans 14 amino acids. The trim removed 1 base at V and 5 bases at J, leaving 4 bases unmatched. Germline V CDR1 and CDR2: MNHEY, SVGEGT. This CDR3 is CASSYYRGADEQYF. CDR3 sequence (DNA): TGTGCCAGCAGTTACTACAGGGGGGCCGACGAGCAGTACTTC.

The CDR3 nucleotides read TGTGCCGGAGGTTATGGCTACACCTTC. It specifies CAGGYGYTF. The genes are TRBV30 and TRBJ1-2; unclear D gene. Deletions cut 8 bases from V and 5 bases from J, with 6 bases between. The CDR3 sequence is 9 residues long. Germline CDR1 is GTSNPN and CDR2 is SVGIG (reference sequence).

The chain links TRBV4-3 to TRBJ2-7, with D perhaps matching TRBD2 (6 bases). V lost 4 bases, J lost 7 bases, and 20 bases lay in between. This CDR3 is 15 amino acids long. CDR1 and CDR2 from the germline V gene are LGHNA and YSLEER. Here the CDR3 DNA reads TGCGCCAGCAGCCCGGACCGGGGGACTCTAGAAGAGCAGTACTTC. Amino acid sequence: CASSPDRGTLEEQYF.

This clone was observed a handful of times. The chain is built from TRBV5-8 and TRBJ1-2; D uncertain. Per the germline V gene, CDR1 is SGHTS and CDR2 is YDEGEE. This CDR3 is 16 amino acids long. V was cut by 0 bases and J by 5 bases, with 17 bases left in between. CDR3: CASSLENYVRFYGYTF. CDR3 nucleotides: TGTGCCAGCAGCTTGGAAAACTACGTTCGGTTTTATGGCTACACCTTC.

J is TRBJ1-5 and V is TRBV27; 9 bases fit TRBD1. V lost 6 bases and J lost 11; bases outside the gene matches: 11. Germline assignment: CDR1 MNHEY and CDR2 SMNVEV (reference sequence). The CDR3 totals 14 residues. CDR3 in DNA: TGTGCCAGCAGCATTGACAGGGGGGAGAGGACCCAGCATTTT. Translating it yields CASSIDRGERTQHF.

This sequence joins TRBV27 and TRBJ1-5, with 7 nucleotides matching TRBD1. The CDR3 is 14 amino acids. Per the germline V gene, CDR1 is MNHEY and CDR2 is SMNVEV (reference sequence). V shed 2 bases, J shed 6 bases, and the junction held 4 bases outside the gene matches. The CDR3 coding sequence is TGTGCCAGCAGTTTAGACAGGGTAGGTCAGCCCCAGCATTTT. Its protein is CASSLDRVGQPQHF.

V gene TRBV4-3 combines with J gene TRBJ1-2; 9 bases agree with TRBD1. Per germline, CDR1 LGHNA and CDR2 YSLEER. Trimming took 2 bases from V and 7 from J; bases not matched to a gene: 8. The CDR3 sequence is 15 residues long. CDR3 DNA: TGCGCCAGCAGCCAATCCCGGGACAGGGTGGGTGGCTACACCTTC. This gives the protein CASSQSRDRVGGYTF.

V usage is TRBV7-9 and J usage is TRBJ1-4; no firm D call. The V and J ends lost 5 bases and 2 bases respectively, with 12 bases between them. CDR1 and CDR2 from the germline V gene are SEHNR and FQNEAQ (reference sequence). The CDR3 contains 15 residues. CDR3 protein: CASSPLQNTNEKLFF. For the CDR3, the DNA is TGTGCCAGCAGCCCCTTACAGAACACTAATGAAAAACTGTTTTTT.

The chain has TRBV28 and TRBJ2-7; no firm D call. This CDR3 is 16 amino acids long. CDR1 and CDR2 from the germline V gene are MDHEN and SYDVKM. V lost 6 bases and J lost 4, with 22 bases in between. CDR3 protein: CASSSKSWWALYEQYF. DNA for the CDR3: TGTGCCAGCAGCTCCAAGAGCTGGTGGGCCTTGTACGAGCAGTACTTC.

This clone appeared a single time. The rearrangement joins TRBV29-1 to TRBJ1-2; D ambiguous. Deletions cut 3 bases from V and 4 bases from J, with 9 bases between. The CDR3 has 12 amino acids. The V gene's germline CDR1 is SQVTM and CDR2 ANQGSEA. The CDR3 DNA reads as TGCAGCGTTGATCGGGGTCCCTATGGCTACACCTTC. This encodes CSVDRGPYGYTF.